This entry concerns a single T cell receptor (beta chain). This entry belongs to a study of blood T cell repertoires in COVID-19. Study-level background: Whether acute or convalescent, the COVID-19 samples came from the United States, Italy and Spain. T cells, B-cell-depleted T cells, or PBMCs provided the cDNA or gDNA that served as material.

Study processing details: Estimates of nucleated cell counts were drawn from the amplification of reference gene primers. TCRdb's table, derived via immunoSEQ multiplex PCR, lists solely in-frame clones and lacks some. Clonal size and the V and J genes are those of that table, whereas D and trimming came from the DNA. The sample consists of fewer than 150,000 clones, approximately 83% of them appearing once. V was pared by 0 bases and J by 11 bases, with 13 bases between. Germline loops: CDR1 SGHDN, CDR2 FVKESK. The CDR3 length is 13 residues. Sequenced material: peripheral blood. The sequence was obtained from a human donor in a cohort sampled during active COVID-19. This chain joins TRBV14 and TRBJ1-1, with unresolved D. CDR3 DNA: TGTGCCAGCAGCCAAGATCGAGGCCAACTGGCTTTCTTT. Translated, it gives CASSQDRGQLAFF.